This TCR beta chain was identified in a study of T cells after somatic rescue of genetic block (dated by TCRdb to 2018 to 2021). With respect to the entire study: The study assessed how robust, over the long term, a T-cell system was when the system had developed through somatic rescue of a genetic block in T-cell development.

Taken from cysteine to phenylalanine, the CDR3 has 19 residues. The kept DNA is CDR3 alone, 57 bases in frame from the first base. CDR1 and CDR2 were assigned from the germline V gene as KGHSH and LQKENI. The junction shows trimming of 4 bases on V and 0 bases on J, and the gene matches do not reach 17 bases of it. The protocol used for the library was the immunoSEQ multiplex PCR assay. TCRdb carries this immuneACCESS record with in-frame sequences only. Its versions omit some clonotypes, under half of them owing to an unresolved V gene in the studies checked, with the rest unexplained. Here the sample has tens of thousands of clones; about nine tenths occur a single time. The ten largest clones add up to roughly 1.5% of the sample. Worth noting for this clone: Its antigen remains undetermined. No clone much larger than this one lies a single base away; base qualities are absent.

The sample taken for sequencing was peripheral blood mononuclear cells (PBMCs). The TCR sequence derives from a woman aged 18-29 years. The chain is made from TRBV18 and TRBJ1-2; TRBD1 agrees with 7 junctional bases. The sequenced DNA is TGTGCCAGCTCACGAACTACTCGGGACAGCAAAAACGCTAACTATGGCTACACCTTC. Translated, this is CASSRTTRDSKNANYGYTF.